This T cell receptor (beta chain) is from a study of T cells in localized non-small cell lung cancer. The table lists this clone with a few counts. The V end was cut by 4 bases, the J end by 6 bases, with 11 bases between. Germline V gives CDR1 SQVTM, CDR2 ANQGSEA. The CDR3 is 12 residues long. TCRdb's copy holds only in-frame clones and misses some; the assay was immunoSEQ multiplex PCR. This table holds 35,000 to 50,000 clones, roughly 80% found once. The source material was PBMCs, sampled before any cancer treatment. This chain joins TRBV29-1 and TRBJ2-3; no clear D gene. This clonotype was obtained from a woman aged 35 to 70 with stage II squamous cell lung carcinoma. CDR3 residues: CSVVRKRDTQYF. CDR3 in DNA: TGCAGCGTTGTCCGGAAACGCGATACGCAGTATTTT.